This T cell receptor (beta chain) was retrieved from a study of T cells in Graves' hyperthyroidism and ophthalmopathy. Study information: At initial diagnosis, before any treatment had begun, peripheral blood was obtained. Study-level results: Most thyroid clonotypes expanded above 0.001 were also detected in blood.

Using RNA transcripts as the source, TCR beta CDR3 regions were amplified. The study used the HTBI primer set for a first-round RT-PCR of the TCR CDR3. A single record per CDR3 protein comes from TCRdb applying MiXCR to the multiplex PCR reads. The sample consists of about 720,000 distinct CDR3 sequences, approximately 19% of them appearing once. Concerning this clonotype itself: What it binds is not known.

The receptor was derived from a woman between 45 and 60 years old with Graves' hyperthyroidism that later progressed to Graves' ophthalmopathy. The sample consisted of blood.

CDR3 sequence: CASSATGAGNQPQHF. The DNA of the CDR3 is TGTGCCAGCAGCGCAACAGGGGCGGGCAATCAGCCCCAGCATTTT. The J gene is TRBJ1-5, the V gene TRBV9, with 7 bases fitting TRBD1. Unmatched junction bases numbered 5, after V lost 3 bases and J lost 2 bases. This CDR3 spans 15 amino acids. Germline V gene lookup returns CDR1 SGDLS and CDR2 YYNGEE.